These 7 T cell receptor beta chains originate from one sample sequenced in a study of CD8 T cells in Susac syndrome. Random hexamers primed reverse transcription of about 0.45 to 1 ug RNA. TCRdb independently ran MiXCR on the immunoSEQ multiplex PCR reads; one entry per CDR3 protein. The data show about 180,000 distinct CDR3 sequences, 90% to 96% seen once. Source material: CD4+ T cells from PBMCs. Source of these receptors: a human donor with multiple sclerosis.

This chain joins TRBV29-1 and TRBJ2-7; D is undetermined. This CDR3 comprises 12 residues. In germline, CDR1 is SQVTM, CDR2 ANQGSEA. V was cut by 4 bases and J by 3 bases, with 10 bases left in between. CDR3 residues: CSVAQTDYEQYF. The CDR3 DNA reads as TGCAGCGTTGCTCAGACCGACTACGAGCAGTACTTC.

The chain joins TRBV7-3 to TRBJ2-1; perhaps TRBD2 as D (6 bases). This CDR3 comprises 11 residues. V was clipped by 3 bases and J by 10 bases, with 7 bases between them. Germline CDR1 is SGHTA and CDR2 is FQGTGA. The CDR3 bases are TGTGCCAGCAGCTTGGGGGGAGAGCAGTTCTTC. Translating gives CASSLGGEQFF.

This chain connects TRBV20-1 to TRBJ1-2; no definite D call. Per germline, CDR1 DFQATT and CDR2 SNEGSKA (reference sequence). The germline V and J ends were trimmed by 6 bases and 5 bases, with 16 bases remaining between them. The CDR3 runs 13 residues. The CDR3 is CSASHGISYGYTF. CDR3 bases: TGCAGTGCATCCCACGGAATCTCATATGGCTACACCTTC.

V and J are TRBV29-1 and TRBJ2-6; D gene ambiguous. CDR3 length equals 13 residues. With 7 bases removed from V and 0 bases from J, the gap between germline ends came to 7 bases. CDR1 SQVTM and CDR2 ANQGSEA come from the germline V gene. This CDR3 reads CSGYASGANVLTF. The CDR3 nucleotides read TGCAGCGGATATGCCTCTGGGGCCAACGTCCTGACTTTC.

The chain uses TRBV3-1 and TRBJ1-5, with D perhaps matching TRBD1 (5 bases). Deletions cut 4 bases from V and 13 bases from J, with 17 bases between. The CDR3 contains 13 residues. Germline CDR1 and CDR2: LGHDT and YNNKEL (reference sequence). The CDR3: CASSLQSQGRQHF. CDR3 nucleotide sequence: TGTGCCAGCAGCCTTCAGTCCCAGGGCCGACAGCATTTT. The full variable domain, with the rest looked up from reference TRBV3-1 and TRBJ1-5, is DTAVSQTPKYLVTQMGNDKSIKCEQNLGHDTMYWYKQDSKKFLKIMFSYNNKELIINETVPNRFSPKSPDKAHLNLHINSLELGDSAVYFCASSLQSQGRQHFGDGTRLSIL.

V gene TRBV29-1 combines with J gene TRBJ2-1, with TRBD2 identical over 13 bases. V was pared by 7 bases and J by 8 bases, with 11 bases of the junction left unmatched. The CDR3 consists of 15 residues. Germline CDR1 reads SQVTM; CDR2 reads ANQGSEA. The CDR3 DNA reads as TGCAGCGGCGCCAAACTAGCGGGGGGGCTTCATGAGCAGTTCTTC. Protein: CSGAKLAGGLHEQFF.

The V and J genes are TRBV4-3 and TRBJ2-7; TRBD1 aligns across 9 bases. CDR1 is LGHNA, CDR2 YSLEER, per germline. The CDR3 totals 16 residues. J lost 2 bases, V lost 3 bases, and 8 bases had no gene match. The CDR3 protein is CASSQGQGTTPYEQYF. CDR3 coding DNA: TGCGCCAGCAGCCAGGGACAGGGAACGACCCCCTACGAGCAGTACTTC.